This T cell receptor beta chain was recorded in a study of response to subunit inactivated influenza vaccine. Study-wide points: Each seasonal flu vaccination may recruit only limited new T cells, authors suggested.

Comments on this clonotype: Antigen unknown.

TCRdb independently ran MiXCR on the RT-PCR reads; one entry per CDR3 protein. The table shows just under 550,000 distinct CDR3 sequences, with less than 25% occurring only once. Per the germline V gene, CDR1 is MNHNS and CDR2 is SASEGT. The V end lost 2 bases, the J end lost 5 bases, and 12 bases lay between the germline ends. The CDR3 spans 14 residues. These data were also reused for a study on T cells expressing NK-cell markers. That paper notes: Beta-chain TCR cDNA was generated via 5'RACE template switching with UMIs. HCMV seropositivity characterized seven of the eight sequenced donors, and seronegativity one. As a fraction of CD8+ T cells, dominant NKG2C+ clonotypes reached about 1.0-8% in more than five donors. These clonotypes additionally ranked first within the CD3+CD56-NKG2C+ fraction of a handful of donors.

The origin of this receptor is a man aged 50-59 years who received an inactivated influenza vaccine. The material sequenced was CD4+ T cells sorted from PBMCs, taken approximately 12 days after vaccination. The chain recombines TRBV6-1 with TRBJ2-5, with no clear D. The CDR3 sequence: CASSEPGPRETQYF. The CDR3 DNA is TGTGCCAGCAGTGAACCCGGGCCTCGGGAGACCCAGTACTTC.